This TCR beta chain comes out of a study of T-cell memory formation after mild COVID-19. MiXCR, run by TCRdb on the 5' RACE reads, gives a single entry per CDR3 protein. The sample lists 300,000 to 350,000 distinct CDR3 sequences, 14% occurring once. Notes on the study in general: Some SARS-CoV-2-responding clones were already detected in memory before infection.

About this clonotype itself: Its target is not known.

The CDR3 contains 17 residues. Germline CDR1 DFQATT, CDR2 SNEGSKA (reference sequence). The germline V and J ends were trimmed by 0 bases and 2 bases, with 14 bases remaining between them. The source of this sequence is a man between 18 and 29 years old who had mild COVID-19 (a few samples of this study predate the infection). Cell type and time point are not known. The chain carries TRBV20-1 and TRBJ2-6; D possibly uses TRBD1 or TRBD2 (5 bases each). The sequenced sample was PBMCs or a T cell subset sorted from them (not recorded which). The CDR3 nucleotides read TGCAGTGCTAGAGATGGGGGATTTTCGCCTGGGGCCAACGTCCTGACTTTC. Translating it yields CSARDGGFSPGANVLTF.